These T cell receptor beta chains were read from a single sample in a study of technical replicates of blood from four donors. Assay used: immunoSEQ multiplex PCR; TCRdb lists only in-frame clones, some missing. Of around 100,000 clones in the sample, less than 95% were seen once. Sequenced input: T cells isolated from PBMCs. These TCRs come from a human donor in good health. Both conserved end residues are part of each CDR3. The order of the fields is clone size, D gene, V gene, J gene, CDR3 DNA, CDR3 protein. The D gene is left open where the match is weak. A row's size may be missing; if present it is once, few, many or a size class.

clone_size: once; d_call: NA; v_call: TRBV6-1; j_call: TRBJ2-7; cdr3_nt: TGTGCCAGCAGTGTAGGACAGAGCTACGAGCAGTACTTC; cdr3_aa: CASSVGQSYEQYF
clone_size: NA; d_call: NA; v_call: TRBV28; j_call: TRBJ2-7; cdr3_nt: TGTGCCAGCAGTACGGCCCAGGGTTCATCCTACGAGCAGTACTTC; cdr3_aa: CASSTAQGSSYEQYF
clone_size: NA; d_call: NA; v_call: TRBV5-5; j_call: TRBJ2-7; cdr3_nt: TGTGCCAGCAGCTTGGATGGAGGGTCCTACGAGCAGTACTTC; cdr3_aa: CASSLDGGSYEQYF
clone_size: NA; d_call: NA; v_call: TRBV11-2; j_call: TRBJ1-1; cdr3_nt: TGTGCCAGCAACCCCTCGGGGATGAACACTGAAGCTTTCTTT; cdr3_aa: CASNPSGMNTEAFF
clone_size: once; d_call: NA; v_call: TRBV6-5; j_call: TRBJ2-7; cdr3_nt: TGTGCCAGCAGTTACTCGGAGGGCGTCGAGCAGTACTTC; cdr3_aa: CASSYSEGVEQYF
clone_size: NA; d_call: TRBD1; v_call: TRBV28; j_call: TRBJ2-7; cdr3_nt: TGTGCCAGCAGTTCCAGGACAGGCTTAGCCTACGAGCAGTACTTC; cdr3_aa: CASSSRTGLAYEQYF
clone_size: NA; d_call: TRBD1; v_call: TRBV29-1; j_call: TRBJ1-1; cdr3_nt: TGCAGCGTTAGACAGGGGCCAGTGAACACTGAAGCTTTCTTT; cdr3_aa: CSVRQGPVNTEAFF
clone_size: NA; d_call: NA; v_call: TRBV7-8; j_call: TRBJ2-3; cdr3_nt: TGTGCCAGCAGCTTTATCGGAGTCGGCACAGATACGCAGTATTTT; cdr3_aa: CASSFIGVGTDTQYF
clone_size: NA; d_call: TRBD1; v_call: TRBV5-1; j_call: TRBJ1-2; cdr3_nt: TGCGCCAGCAGCTTGGAGTCAGGACAGGGCTATGGCTACACCTTC; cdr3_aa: CASSLESGQGYGYTF
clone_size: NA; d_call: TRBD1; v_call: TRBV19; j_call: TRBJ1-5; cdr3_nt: TGTGCCAGTAGTATTGACAGGGTTGGGGGTCAGCCCCAGCATTTT; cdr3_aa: CASSIDRVGGQPQHF
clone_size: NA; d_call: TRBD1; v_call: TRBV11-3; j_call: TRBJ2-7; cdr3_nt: TGTGCCAGCAGCTTAGGAAACCCCGGGACAGGGTCCTACGAGCAGTACTTC; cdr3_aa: CASSLGNPGTGSYEQYF
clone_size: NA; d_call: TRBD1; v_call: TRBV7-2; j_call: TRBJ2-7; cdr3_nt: TGTGCCAGCAGCGTCGGGGACAGGGGGTCCGAGCAGTACTTC; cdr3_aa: CASSVGDRGSEQYF
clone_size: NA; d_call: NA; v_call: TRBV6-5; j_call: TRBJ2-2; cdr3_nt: TGTGCCAGCACTCAGGGGATCACCGGGGAGCTGTTTTTT; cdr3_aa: CASTQGITGELFF
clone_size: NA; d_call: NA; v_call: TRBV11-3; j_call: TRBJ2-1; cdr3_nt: TGTGCCAGCACTAGCTCCTACAATGAGCAGTTCTTC; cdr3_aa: CASTSSYNEQFF
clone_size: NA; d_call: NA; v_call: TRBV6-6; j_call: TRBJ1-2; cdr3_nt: TGTGCCAGCAGTCAGGGGCTCGGTGGCTACACCTTC; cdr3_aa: CASSQGLGGYTF
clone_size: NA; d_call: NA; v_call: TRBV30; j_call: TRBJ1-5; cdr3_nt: TGTGCCTGGAGCCCTCAGGGGACCCAGCCCCAGCATTTT; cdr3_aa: CAWSPQGTQPQHF
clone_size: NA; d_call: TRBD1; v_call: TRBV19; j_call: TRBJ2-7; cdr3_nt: TGTGCCAGTAGTGCCCAGGACAGGGGCACCTACGAGCAGTACTTC; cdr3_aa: CASSAQDRGTYEQYF
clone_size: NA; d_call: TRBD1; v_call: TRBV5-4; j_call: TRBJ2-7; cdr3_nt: TGTGCCAGCAGCTTGGGTATTACGGGACAGGGCTACGAGCAGTACTTC; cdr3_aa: CASSLGITGQGYEQYF
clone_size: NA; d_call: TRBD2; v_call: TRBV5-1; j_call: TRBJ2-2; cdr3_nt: TGCGCCAGCAGCTTCGAACGGGAGGGCCGGGGCGGGGAGCTGTTTTTT; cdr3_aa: CASSFEREGRGGELFF
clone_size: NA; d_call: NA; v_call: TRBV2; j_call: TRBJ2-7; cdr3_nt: TGTGCCAGCAGTTTAAGTCTACTACAGGGGGGGGAGCAGTACTTC; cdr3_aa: CASSLSLLQGGEQYF
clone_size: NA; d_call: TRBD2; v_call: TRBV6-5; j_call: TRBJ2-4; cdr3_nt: TGTGCCAGCTATCGAGCGGGAGGGTTGCAGTACTTC; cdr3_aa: CASYRAGGLQYF
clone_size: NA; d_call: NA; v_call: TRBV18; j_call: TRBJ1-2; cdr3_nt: TGTGCCAGCTCACCCAGGGCCGTTAACTATGGCTACACCTTC; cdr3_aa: CASSPRAVNYGYTF
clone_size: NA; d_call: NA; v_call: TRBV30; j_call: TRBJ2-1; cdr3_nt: TGTGCCTGGAGTGTACAGAGACTAGACAATGAGCAGTTCTTC; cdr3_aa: CAWSVQRLDNEQFF
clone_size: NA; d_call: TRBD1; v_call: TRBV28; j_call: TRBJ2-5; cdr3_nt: TGTGCCAGCAGTGTCCCGGGACAGTCAGAGACCCAGTACTTC; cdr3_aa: CASSVPGQSETQYF
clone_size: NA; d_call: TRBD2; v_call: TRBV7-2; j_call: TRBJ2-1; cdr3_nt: TGTGCCAGCAGTTGGGTCACTAGCGGGAGCAATGAGCAGTTCTTC; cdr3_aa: CASSWVTSGSNEQFF
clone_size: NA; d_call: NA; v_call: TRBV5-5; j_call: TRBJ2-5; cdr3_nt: TGTGCCAGCAGCTTTACGGGGGGCCAGGAGACCCAGTACTTC; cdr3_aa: CASSFTGGQETQYF
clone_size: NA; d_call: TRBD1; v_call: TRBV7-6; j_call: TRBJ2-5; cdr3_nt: TGTGCCAGCAGTTGGACAGGGGGCTTGGAGACCCAGTACTTC; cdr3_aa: CASSWTGGLETQYF
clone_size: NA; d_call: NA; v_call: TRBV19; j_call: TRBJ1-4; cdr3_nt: TGTGCCAGTAGTCCGGAGGTATTGCGTGAAAAACTGTTTTTT; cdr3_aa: CASSPEVLREKLFF